Shown below are 8 T cell receptor beta chains from a single sample sequenced in a study of blood T cells in healthy people across ages. The authors ran a second PCR of roughly 6 to 12 cycles using a sample-barcoded 5' primer and a J-beta primer mix. Via MiXCR, TCRdb re-called the 5' RACE reads, giving one row per CDR3 protein. The sample carries 1.5 million or so distinct CDR3 sequences, about 45% recorded once. The sample was blood. Every receptor here comes from a woman aged 18-29 years in good health.

This clonotype was detected only once. The J gene is TRBJ2-1, the V gene TRBV4-1; 7 bases fit TRBD1. Germline V gene sequence: CDR1 MGHRA, CDR2 YSYEKL. V shed 1 base, J shed 3 bases, and the junction held 3 bases outside the gene matches. There are 15 residues in the CDR3. CDR3 DNA: TGCGCCAGCAGCCAAGCGACAGGGTACTACAATGAGCAGTTCTTC. Translation gives CASSQATGYYNEQFF.

This clonotype has just a few counts. The rearrangement joins TRBV4-1 to TRBJ2-5; a weak D match, TRBD2 (7 bases). The germline V and J ends were trimmed by 2 bases and 2 bases, with 12 bases remaining between them. The CDR3 contains 15 residues. The germline V gene has CDR1 MGHRA and CDR2 YSYEKL. The CDR3 nucleotides are TGCGCCAGCAGCCAACGGGGGGCTCCTCAAGAGACCCAGTACTTC. It translates to CASSQRGAPQETQYF.

The chain is built from TRBV18 and TRBJ2-1; 9 positions match TRBD2. The V gene end was trimmed by 2 bases and the J gene end by 0 bases; junction bases not matched to a gene: 8. This CDR3 has 18 amino acids. CDR1 and CDR2 (germline): KGHSH, LQKENI. This CDR3 is CASSPGSTSGPSYNEQFF. CDR3 bases: TGTGCCAGCTCACCAGGATCGACTAGCGGCCCCTCCTACAATGAGCAGTTCTTC.

In this sample, this clonotype turned up many times. The chain joins TRBV4-3 to TRBJ2-3; D is undetermined. V was cut by 0 bases and J by 5 bases, with 12 bases left in between. The germline V gene has CDR1 LGHNA and CDR2 YSLEER. This CDR3 contains 15 residues. CDR3 in DNA: TGCGCCAGCAGCCAAGATGCGGCTAGAGGAGATACGCAGTATTTT. It codes for CASSQDAARGDTQYF.

V and J are TRBV4-3 and TRBJ2-1; 7 bases are a match to TRBD2. Germline CDR1 and CDR2: LGHNA and YSLEER. Losses at the gene ends were 1 base for V and 10 bases for J; bases not matched to a gene: 16. CDR3 length: 17 residues. CDR3 loop: CASSQVFEVAGVPEQFF. The CDR3, as DNA: TGCGCCAGCAGCCAAGTATTTGAAGTTGCGGGAGTCCCCGAGCAGTTCTTC.

The gene calls are TRBV6-1 and TRBJ1-4; no clear D gene. Germline-derived CDR1 and CDR2 are MNHNS and SASEGT. The CDR3 runs 14 residues. Trimming took off 7 bases at V and 8 bases at J, with 17 bases between the two ends. CDR3 residues: CASTDWGRGEKLFF. The CDR3 DNA follows: TGTGCCAGCACCGACTGGGGTAGAGGGGAAAAACTGTTTTTT.

The V call is TRBV29-1, the J call TRBJ2-7, with TRBD2 matching over 7 bases. The germline gives CDR1 SQVTM, CDR2 ANQGSEA. CDR3 length: 12 residues. The V and J ends lost 6 bases and 3 bases, in that order; junction bases with no gene match: 5. Here the CDR3 reads CSVGAGSYEQYF. Here the CDR3 DNA reads TGCAGCGTCGGAGCGGGAAGCTACGAGCAGTACTTC.

This chain connects TRBV13 to TRBJ2-7; no clear D gene. V was trimmed by 5 bases and J by 0 bases, leaving 11 bases between them. Germline CDR1 and CDR2: PRHDT and FYEKMQ (reference sequence). The length of the CDR3 is 14 residues. The CDR3 DNA is TGTGCCAGCAGCCCCCCCGACAACTCCTACGAGCAGTACTTC. It yields the protein CASSPPDNSYEQYF.